This TCR beta chain is from a study of blood T cells in healthy people across ages. As to this clonotype: Its cognate antigen is unknown.

Alongside a J-beta primer mix, a sample-barcoded 5' primer served in a second PCR lasting roughly 6 to 12 cycles. TCRdb redid the calling of the 5' RACE reads with MiXCR, one entry per CDR3 protein. The repertoire includes around 1.5 million distinct CDR3 sequences, approximately 32% of them detected once, and 11% sits in the top ten. Study-level points and caveats: Age advanced and TCR beta diversity per million T cells fell, roughly linearly.

This receptor was obtained from a woman between 25 and 40 years old in good health. The source material was blood.

CDR3 sequence reads: CASSPISILADTDTQYF. CDR3 DNA sequence: TGCGCCAGCAGCCCGATATCCATTCTAGCGGACACAGATACGCAGTATTTT. This chain joins TRBV4-1 and TRBJ2-3; 7 bases fit TRBD2. CDR3 size: 17 residues. Germline loops: CDR1 MGHRA, CDR2 YSYEKL. V lost 4 bases and J lost 2; bases outside the gene matches: 12.